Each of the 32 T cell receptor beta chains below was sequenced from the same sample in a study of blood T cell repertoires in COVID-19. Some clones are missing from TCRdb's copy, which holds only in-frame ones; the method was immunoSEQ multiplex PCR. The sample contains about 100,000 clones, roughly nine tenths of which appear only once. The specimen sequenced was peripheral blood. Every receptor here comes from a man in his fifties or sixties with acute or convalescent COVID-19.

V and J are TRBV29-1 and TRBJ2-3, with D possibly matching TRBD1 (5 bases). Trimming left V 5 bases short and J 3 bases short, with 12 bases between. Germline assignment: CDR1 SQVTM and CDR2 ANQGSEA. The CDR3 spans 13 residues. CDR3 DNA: TGCAGCGTTAATGGACAACGGACAGATACGCAGTATTTT. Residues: CSVNGQRTDTQYF.

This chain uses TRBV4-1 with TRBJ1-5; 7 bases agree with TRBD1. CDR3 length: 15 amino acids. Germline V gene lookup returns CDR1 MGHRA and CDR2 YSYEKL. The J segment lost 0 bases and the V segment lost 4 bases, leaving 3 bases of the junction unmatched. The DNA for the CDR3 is TGCGCCAGCAGCCTGGGGACAGTTAGCAATCAGCCCCAGCATTTT. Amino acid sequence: CASSLGTVSNQPQHF.

CDR3 DNA sequence: TGTGCCAGCAGTTCAGCGGGAGGGACCGGGGAGCTGTTTTTT. It encodes CASSSAGGTGELFF. The chain joins TRBV6-2 or TRBV6-3 to TRBJ2-2, with 10 bases identical to TRBD2. V lost 4 bases to trimming and J lost 5 bases; unmatched junction nucleotides: 1. Germline V gene sequence: CDR1 MNHEY, CDR2 SVGEGT. The CDR3 runs 14 residues.

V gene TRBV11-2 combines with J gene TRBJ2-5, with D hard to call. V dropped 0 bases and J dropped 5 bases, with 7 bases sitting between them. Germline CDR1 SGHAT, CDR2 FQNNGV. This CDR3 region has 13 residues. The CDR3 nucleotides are TGTGCCAGCAGCTTAGATGGAGCGGAGACCCAGTACTTC. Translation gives CASSLDGAETQYF.

The CDR3 protein is CASSQVGNTEAFF. DNA of the CDR3: TGTGCCAGCAGCCAAGTGGGCAACACTGAAGCTTTCTTT. This sequence joins TRBV3-1 (or the pseudogene TRBV3-2) and TRBJ1-1; D uncertain. The V gene's germline CDR1 is LGHDT and CDR2 YNNKEL (reference sequence). CDR3 length: 13 residues. V was trimmed by 1 base and J by 2 bases, leaving 5 bases between them.

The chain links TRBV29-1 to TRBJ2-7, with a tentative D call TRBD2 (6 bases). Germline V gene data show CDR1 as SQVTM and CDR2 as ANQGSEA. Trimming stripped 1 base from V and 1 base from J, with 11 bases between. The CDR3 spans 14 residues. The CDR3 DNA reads TGCAGCGTTGAAGTGGGTAGCGGATCCTACGAGCAGTACTTC. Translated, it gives CSVEVGSGSYEQYF.

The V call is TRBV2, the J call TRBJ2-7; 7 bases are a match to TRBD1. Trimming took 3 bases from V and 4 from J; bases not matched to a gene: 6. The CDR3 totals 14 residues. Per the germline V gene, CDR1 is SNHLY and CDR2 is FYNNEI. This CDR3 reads CASSDGTARYEQYV. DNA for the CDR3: TGTGCCAGCAGTGACGGGACAGCTCGATACGAGCAGTACGTC.

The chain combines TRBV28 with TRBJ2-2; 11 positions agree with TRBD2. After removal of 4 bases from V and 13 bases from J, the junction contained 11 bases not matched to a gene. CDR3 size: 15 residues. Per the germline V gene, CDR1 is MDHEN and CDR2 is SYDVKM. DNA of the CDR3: TGTGCCAGCAGTTCGGGACTAGCGGTCCCGGGTTCGCTGTTTTTT. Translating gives CASSSGLAVPGSLFF. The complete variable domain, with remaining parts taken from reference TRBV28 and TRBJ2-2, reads DVKVTQSSRYLVKRTGEKVFLECVQDMDHENMFWYRQDPGLGLRLIYFSYDVKMKEKGDIPEGYSVSREKKERFSLILESASTNQTSMYLCASSSGLAVPGSLFFGEGSRLTVL.

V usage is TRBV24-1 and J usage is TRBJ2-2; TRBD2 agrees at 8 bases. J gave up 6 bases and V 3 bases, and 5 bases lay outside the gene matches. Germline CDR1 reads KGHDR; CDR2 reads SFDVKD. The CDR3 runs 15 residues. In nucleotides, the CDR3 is TGTGCCACCAGTGATACGGGGGGGCTCCCCGGGGAGCTGTTTTTT. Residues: CATSDTGGLPGELFF.

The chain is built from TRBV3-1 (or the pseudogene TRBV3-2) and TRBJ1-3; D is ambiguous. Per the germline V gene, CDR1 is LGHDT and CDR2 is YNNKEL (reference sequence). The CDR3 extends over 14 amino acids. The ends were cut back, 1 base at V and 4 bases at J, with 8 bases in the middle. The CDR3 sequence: CASSQGAAGNTIYF. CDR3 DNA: TGTGCCAGCAGCCAAGGGGCAGCCGGAAACACCATATATTTT.

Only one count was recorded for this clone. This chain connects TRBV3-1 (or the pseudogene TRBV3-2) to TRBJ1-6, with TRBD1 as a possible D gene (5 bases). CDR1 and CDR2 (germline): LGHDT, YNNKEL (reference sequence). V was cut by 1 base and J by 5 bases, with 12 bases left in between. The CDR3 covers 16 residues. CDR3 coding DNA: TGTGCCAGCAGCCAAGGTGGTAGGGGTAATAATTCACCCCTCCACTTT. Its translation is CASSQGGRGNNSPLHF.

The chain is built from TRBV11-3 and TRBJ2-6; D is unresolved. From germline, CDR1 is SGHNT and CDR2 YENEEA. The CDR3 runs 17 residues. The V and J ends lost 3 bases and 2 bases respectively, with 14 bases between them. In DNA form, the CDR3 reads TGTGCCAGCAGCTTTTCTGTCTGGGCACCTGGGGCCAACGTCCTGACTTTC. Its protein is CASSFSVWAPGANVLTF.

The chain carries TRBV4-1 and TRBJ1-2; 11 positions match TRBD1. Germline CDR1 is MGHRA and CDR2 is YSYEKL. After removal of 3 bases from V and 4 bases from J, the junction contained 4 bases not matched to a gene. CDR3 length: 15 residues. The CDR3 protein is CASSQGGTGGYGYTF. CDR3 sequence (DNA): TGCGCCAGCAGCCAGGGAGGGACAGGGGGCTATGGCTACACCTTC.

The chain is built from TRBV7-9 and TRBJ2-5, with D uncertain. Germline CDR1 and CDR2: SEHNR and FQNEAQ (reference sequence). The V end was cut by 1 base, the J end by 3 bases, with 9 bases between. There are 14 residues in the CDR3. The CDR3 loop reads CASSLDRIKETQYF. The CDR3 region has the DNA TGTGCCAGCAGCTTAGACAGAATTAAAGAGACCCAGTACTTC.

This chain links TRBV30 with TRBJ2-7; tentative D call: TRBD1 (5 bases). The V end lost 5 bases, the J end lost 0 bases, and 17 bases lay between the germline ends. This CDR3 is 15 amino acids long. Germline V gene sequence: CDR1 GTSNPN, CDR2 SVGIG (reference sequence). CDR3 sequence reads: CAWEPDSSFSYEQYF. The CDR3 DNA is TGTGCCTGGGAACCAGACAGTAGCTTCTCCTACGAGCAGTACTTC.

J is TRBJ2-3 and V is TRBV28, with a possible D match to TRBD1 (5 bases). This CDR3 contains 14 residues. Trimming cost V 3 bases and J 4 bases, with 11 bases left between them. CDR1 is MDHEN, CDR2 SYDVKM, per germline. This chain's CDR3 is CASSFRGRADTQYF. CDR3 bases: TGTGCCAGCAGTTTTAGGGGAAGGGCAGATACGCAGTATTTT.

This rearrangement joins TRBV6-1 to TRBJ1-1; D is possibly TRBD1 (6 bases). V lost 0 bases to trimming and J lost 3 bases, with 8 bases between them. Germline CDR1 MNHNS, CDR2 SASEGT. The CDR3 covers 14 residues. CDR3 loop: CASSEAGQYTEAFF. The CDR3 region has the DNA TGTGCCAGCAGTGAAGCAGGACAGTACACTGAAGCTTTCTTT.

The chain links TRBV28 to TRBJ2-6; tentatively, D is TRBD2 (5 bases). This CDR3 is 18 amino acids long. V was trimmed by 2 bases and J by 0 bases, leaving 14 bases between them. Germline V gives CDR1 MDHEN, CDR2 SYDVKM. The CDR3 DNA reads TGTGCCAGCAGTTTAGACCTCAGACGGGACTCTGGGGCCAACGTCCTGACTTTC. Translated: CASSLDLRRDSGANVLTF. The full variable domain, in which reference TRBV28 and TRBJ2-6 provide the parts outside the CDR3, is DVKVTQSSRYLVKRTGEKVFLECVQDMDHENMFWYRQDPGLGLRLIYFSYDVKMKEKGDIPEGYSVSREKKERFSLILESASTNQTSMYLCASSLDLRRDSGANVLTFGAGSRLTVL.

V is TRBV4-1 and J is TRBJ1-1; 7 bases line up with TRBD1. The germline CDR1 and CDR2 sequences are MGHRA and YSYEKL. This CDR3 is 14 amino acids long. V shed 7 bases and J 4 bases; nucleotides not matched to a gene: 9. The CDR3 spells CASNLQGQSTEAFF. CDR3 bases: TGCGCCAGCAACCTACAGGGGCAGAGCACTGAAGCTTTCTTT.

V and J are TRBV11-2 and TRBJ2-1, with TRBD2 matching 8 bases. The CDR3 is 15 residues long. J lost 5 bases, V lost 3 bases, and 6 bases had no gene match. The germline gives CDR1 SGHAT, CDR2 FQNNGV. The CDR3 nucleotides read TGTGCCAGCAGCTTTGAACTAGCGGAAAACAATGAGCAGTTCTTC. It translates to CASSFELAENNEQFF. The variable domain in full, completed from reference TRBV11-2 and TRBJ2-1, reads EAGVAQSPRYKIIEKRQSVAFWCNPISGHATLYWYQQILGQGPKLLIQFQNNGVVDDSQLPKDRFSAERLKGVDSTLKIQPAKLEDSAVYLCASSFELAENNEQFFGPGTRLTVL.

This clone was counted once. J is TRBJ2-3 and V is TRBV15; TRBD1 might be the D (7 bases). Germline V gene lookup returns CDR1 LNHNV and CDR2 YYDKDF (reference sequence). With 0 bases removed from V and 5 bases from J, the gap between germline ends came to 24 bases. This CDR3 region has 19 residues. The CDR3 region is CATSRERGGGGGKEDTQYF. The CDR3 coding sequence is TGTGCCACCAGCAGAGAAAGAGGGGGTGGAGGGGGCAAAGAAGATACGCAGTATTTT.

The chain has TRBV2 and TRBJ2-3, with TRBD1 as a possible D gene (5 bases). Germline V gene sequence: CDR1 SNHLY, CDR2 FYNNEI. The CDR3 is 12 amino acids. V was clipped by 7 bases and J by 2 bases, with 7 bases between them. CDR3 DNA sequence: TGTGCCAGCATAGGGGACACAGATACGCAGTATTTT. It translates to CASIGDTDTQYF.

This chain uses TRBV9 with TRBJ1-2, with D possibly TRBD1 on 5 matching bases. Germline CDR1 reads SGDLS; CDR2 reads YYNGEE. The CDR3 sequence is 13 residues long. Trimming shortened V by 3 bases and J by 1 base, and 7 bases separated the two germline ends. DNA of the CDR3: TGTGCCAGCAGCGACAGGTTTAACTATGGCTACACCTTC. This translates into CASSDRFNYGYTF.

In nucleotides, the CDR3 is TGTGCCAGCAGCAGGGCCGAGGGGGCTGGAGAAAAACTGTTTTTT. It translates to CASSRAEGAGEKLFF. This rearrangement joins TRBV7-9 to TRBJ1-4, with TRBD1 identical over 7 bases. The CDR3 covers 15 residues. J was trimmed by 8 bases and V by 5 bases; bases with no gene match: 11. Per the germline V gene, CDR1 is SEHNR and CDR2 is FQNEAQ (reference sequence).

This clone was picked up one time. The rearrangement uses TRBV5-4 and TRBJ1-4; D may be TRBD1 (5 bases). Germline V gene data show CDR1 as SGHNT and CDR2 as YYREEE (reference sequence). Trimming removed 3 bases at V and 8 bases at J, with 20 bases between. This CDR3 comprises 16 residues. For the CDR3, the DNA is TGTGCCAGCAGCTCGGCCGAGACAGCAAGGCCGGAAAAACTGTTTTTT. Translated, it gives CASSSAETARPEKLFF.

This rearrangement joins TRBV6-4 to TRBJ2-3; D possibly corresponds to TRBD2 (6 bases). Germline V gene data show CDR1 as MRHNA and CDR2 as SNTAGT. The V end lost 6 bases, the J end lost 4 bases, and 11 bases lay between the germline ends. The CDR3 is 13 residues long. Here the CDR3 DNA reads TGTGCCAGCAGCAGGGACTCTCCAGATACGCAGTATTTT. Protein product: CASSRDSPDTQYF.

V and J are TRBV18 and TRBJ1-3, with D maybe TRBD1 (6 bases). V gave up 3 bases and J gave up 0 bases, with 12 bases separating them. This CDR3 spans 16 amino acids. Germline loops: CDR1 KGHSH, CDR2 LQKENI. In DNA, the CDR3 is TGTGCCAGCTCACCCGACAGGACCCGCTCTGGAAACACCATATATTTT. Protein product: CASSPDRTRSGNTIYF.

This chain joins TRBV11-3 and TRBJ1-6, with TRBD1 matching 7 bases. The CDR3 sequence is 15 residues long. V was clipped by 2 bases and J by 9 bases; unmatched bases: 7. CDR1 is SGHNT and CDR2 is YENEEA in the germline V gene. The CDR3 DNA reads TGTGCCAGCAGCTTACTTGGAGGGGGCAGTTCACCCCTCCACTTT. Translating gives CASSLLGGGSSPLHF.

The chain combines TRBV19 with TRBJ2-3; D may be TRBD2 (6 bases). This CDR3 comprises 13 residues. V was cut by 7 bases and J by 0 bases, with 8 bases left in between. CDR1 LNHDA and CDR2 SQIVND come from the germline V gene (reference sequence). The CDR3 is CASTGTSTDTQYF. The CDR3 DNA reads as TGTGCCAGTACTGGGACTAGCACAGATACGCAGTATTTT.

The CDR3 DNA follows: TGTGCCAGCAGTTGGAGCGGACAGGAACGGTTCGCCCAGCATTTT. Protein sequence: CASSWSGQERFAQHF. This chain connects TRBV28 to TRBJ1-5; 7 positions agree with TRBD1. The CDR3 is 15 amino acids. CDR1 and CDR2 from the germline V gene are MDHEN and SYDVKM. V lost 4 bases and J lost 11; bases outside the gene matches: 14.

CDR3 residues: CSASGRGWRELFF. The CDR3 coding sequence is TGCAGTGCTAGTGGCAGGGGGTGGCGGGAGCTGTTTTTT. The V call is TRBV20-1, the J call TRBJ2-2, with 7 bases lining up with TRBD1. The V gene end was trimmed by 3 bases and the J gene end by 9 bases; junction bases not matched to a gene: 7. CDR1 is DFQATT, CDR2 SNEGSKA, per germline (reference sequence). The CDR3 loop spans 13 amino acids.

The CDR3 spells CASSILVSTDTQYF. DNA for the CDR3: TGTGCCAGTAGTATCCTAGTCAGCACAGATACGCAGTATTTT. V gene TRBV19 combines with J gene TRBJ2-3; D not certain. V was pared by 3 bases and J by 0 bases, with 7 bases between. The CDR3 runs to 14 residues. In germline, CDR1 is LNHDA, CDR2 SQIVND (reference sequence).